This TCR beta chain was retrieved from a study of blood T cell repertoires in COVID-19. For the study at large: The United States, Italy and Spain supplied acute and convalescent COVID-19 samples. The analysed material was cDNA or gDNA that came from T cells, B-cell-depleted T cells, or PBMCs.

Germline lookup yields CDR1 SQVTM and CDR2 ANQGSEA. The CDR3 covers 13 residues. The ends lost 5 bases at V and 4 bases at J; junction bases unmatched: 7. Only in-frame clones appear in the TCRdb table, and some are missing; sequencing was by immunoSEQ multiplex PCR. The profile covers under 400,000 clones, with roughly 89% appearing a single time and roughly 4% taken by the ten largest. One Seattle source followed patients from active infection through their disease course. The clonotype originates from a woman aged 55-70 years with COVID-19, enrolled during active disease. The genes are TRBV29-1 and TRBJ2-5; TRBD1 matches 7 bases. Specimen: peripheral blood. The CDR3 sequence is CSVRQGTAETQYF. DNA of the CDR3: TGCAGCGTTCGACAGGGTACTGCAGAGACCCAGTACTTC.